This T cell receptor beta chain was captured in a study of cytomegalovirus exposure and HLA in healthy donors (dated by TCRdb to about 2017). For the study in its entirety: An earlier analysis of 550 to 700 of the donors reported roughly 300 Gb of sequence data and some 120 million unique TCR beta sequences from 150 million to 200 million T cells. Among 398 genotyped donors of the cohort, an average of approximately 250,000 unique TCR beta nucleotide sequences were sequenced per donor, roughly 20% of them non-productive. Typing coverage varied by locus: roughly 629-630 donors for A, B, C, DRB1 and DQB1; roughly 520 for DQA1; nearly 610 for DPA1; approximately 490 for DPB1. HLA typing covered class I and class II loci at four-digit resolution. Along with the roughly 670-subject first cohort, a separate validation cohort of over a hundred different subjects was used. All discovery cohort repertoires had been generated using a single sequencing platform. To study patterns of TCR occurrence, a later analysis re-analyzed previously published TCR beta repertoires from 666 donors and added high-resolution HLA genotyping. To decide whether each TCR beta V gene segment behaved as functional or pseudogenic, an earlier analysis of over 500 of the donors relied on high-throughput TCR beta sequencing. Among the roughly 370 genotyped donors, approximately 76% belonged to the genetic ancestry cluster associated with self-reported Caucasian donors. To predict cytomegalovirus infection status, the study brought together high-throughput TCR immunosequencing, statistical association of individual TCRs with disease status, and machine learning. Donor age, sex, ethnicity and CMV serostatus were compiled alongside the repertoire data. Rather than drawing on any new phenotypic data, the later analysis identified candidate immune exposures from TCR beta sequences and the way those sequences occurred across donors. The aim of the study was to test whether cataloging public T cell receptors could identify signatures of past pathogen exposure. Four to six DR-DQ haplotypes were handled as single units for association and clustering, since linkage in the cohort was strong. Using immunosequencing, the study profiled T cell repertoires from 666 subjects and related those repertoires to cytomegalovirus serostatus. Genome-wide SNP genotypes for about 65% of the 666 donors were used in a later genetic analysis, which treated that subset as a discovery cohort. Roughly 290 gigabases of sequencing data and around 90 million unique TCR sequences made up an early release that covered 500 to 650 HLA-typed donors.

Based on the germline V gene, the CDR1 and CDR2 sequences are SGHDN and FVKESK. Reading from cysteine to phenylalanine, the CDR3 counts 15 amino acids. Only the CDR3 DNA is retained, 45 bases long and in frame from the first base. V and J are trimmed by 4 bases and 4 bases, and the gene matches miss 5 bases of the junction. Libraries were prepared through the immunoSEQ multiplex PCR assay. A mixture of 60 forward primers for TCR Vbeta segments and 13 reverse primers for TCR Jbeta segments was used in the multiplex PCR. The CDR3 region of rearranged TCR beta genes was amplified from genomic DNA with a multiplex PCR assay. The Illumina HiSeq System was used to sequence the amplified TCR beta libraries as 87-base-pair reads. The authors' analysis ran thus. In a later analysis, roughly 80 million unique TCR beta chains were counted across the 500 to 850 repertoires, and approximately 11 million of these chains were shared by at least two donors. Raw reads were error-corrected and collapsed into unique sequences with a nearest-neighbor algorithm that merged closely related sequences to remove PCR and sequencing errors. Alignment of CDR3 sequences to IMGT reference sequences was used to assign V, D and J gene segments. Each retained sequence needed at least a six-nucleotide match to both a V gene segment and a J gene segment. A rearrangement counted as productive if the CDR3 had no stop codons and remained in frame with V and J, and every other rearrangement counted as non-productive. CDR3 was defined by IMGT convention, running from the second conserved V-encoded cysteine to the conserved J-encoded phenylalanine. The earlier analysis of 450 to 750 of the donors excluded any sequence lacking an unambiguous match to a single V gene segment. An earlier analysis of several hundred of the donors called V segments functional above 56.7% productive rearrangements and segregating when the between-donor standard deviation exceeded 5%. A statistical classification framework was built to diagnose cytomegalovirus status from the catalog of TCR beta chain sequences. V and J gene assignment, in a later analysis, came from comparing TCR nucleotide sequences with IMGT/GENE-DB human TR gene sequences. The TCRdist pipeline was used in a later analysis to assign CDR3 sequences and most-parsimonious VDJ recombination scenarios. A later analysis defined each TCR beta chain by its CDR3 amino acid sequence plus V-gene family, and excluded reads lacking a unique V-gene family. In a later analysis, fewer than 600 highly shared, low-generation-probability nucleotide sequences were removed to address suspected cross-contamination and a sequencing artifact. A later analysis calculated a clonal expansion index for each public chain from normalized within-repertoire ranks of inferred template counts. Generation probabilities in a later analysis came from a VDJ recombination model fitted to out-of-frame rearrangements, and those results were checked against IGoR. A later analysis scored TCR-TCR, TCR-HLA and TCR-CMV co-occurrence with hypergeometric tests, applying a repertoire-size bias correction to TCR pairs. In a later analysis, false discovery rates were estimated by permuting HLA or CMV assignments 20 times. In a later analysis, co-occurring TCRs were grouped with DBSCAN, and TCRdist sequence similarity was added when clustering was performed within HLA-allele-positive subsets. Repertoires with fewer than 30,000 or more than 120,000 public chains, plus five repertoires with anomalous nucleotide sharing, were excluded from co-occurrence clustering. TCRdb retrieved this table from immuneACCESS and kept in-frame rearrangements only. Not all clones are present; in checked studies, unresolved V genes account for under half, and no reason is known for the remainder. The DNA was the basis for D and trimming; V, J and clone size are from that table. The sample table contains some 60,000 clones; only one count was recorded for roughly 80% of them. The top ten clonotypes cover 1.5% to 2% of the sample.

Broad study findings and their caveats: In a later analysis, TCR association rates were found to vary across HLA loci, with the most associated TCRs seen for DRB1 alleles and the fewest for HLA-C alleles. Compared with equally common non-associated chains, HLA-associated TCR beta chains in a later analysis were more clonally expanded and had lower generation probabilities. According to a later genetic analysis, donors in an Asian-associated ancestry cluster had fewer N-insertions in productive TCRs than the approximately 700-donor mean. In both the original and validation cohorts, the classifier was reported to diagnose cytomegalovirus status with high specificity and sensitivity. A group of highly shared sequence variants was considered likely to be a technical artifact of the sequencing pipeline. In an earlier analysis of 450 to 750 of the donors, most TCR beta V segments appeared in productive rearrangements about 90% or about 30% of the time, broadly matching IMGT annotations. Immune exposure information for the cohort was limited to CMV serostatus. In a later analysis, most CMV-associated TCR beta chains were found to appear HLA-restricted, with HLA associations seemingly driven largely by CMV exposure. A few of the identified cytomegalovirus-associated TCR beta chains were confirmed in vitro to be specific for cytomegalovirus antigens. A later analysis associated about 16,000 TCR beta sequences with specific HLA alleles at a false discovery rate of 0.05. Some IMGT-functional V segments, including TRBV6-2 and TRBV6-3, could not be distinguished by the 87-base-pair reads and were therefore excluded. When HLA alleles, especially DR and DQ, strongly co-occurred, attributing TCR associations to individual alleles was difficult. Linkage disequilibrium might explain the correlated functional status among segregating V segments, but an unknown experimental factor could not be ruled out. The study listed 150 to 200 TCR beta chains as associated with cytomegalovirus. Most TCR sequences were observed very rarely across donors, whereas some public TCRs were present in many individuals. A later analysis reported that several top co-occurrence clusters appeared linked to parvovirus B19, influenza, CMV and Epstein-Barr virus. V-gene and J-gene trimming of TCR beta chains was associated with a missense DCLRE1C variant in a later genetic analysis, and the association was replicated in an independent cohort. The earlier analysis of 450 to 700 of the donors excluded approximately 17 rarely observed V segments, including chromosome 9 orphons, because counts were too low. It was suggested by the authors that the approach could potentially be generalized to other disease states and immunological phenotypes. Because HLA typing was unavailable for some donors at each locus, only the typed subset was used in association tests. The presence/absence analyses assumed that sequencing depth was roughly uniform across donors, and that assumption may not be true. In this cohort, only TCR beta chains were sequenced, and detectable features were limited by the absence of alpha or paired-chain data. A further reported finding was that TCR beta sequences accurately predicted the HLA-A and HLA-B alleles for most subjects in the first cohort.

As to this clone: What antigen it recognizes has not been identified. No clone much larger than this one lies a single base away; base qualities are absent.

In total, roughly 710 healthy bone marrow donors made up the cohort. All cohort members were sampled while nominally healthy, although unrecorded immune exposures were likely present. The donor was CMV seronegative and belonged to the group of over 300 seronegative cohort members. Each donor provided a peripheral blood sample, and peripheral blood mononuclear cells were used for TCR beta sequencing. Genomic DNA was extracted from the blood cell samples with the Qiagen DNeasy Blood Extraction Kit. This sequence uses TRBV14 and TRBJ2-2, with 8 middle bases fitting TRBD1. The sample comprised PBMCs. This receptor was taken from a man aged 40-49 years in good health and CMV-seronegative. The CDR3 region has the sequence CASSRGQGFTGELFF. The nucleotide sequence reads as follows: TGTGCCAGCAGCCGAGGACAGGGATTCACCGGGGAGCTGTTTTTT.